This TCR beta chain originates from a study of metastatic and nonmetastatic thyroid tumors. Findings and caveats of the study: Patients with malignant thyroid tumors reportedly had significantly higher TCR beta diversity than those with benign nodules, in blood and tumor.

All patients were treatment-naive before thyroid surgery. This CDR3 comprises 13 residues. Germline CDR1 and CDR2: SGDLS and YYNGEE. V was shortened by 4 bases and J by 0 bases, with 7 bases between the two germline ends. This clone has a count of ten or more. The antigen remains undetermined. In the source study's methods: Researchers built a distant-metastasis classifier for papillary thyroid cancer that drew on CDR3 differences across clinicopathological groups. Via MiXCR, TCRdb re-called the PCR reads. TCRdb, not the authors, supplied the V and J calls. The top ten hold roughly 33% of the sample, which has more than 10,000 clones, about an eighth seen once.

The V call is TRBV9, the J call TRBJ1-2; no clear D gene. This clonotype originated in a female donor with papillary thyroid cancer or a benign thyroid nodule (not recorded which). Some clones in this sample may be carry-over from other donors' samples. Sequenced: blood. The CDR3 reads CASSKETNYGYTF. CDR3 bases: TGTGCCAGCAGCAAGGAGACTAACTATGGCTACACCTTC. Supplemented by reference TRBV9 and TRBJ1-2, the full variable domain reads DSGVTQTPKHLITATGQRVTLRCSPRSGDLSVYWYQQSLDQGLQFLIQYYNGEERAKGNILERFSAQQFPDLHSELNLSSLELGDSALYFCASSKETNYGYTFGSGTRLTVV.